This T cell receptor beta chain derives from a study of blood T cell repertoires in COVID-19. Study-wide context: COVID-19 samples, acute and convalescent, were from the United States, Italy and Spain. Sample material is recorded as cDNA or gDNA derived from T cells, B-cell-depleted T cells, or PBMCs.

As processed by the authors: For nucleated cells, counts were estimated from reference gene primer amplification. Libraries were prepared by immunoSEQ multiplex PCR; TCRdb keeps only in-frame clonotypes and omits some of them. The V and J calls and clone size were taken over from that table, and D and trimming were inferred from the DNA. Among roughly 250,000 clones listed, approximately 85% were seen once. The germline V and J ends were trimmed by 0 bases and 8 bases, with 6 bases remaining between them. The V gene's germline CDR1 is SGDLS and CDR2 YYNGEE. The CDR3 runs to 12 residues. Comments on this clone: The same CDR3 arises from other DNA sequences in this sample as well.

The sequenced sample was peripheral blood. This clonotype was obtained from a woman between 55 and 75 years old with active or convalescent COVID-19. V is TRBV9 and J is TRBJ2-1; D not resolved. The CDR3 DNA is TGTGCCAGCAGCGTAGGAGTCGATGAGCAGTTCTTC. It encodes CASSVGVDEQFF.